A single sample is the source of the 20 T cell receptor beta chains below, sequenced in a study of control samples from healthy donors and cancer patients. Sequencing was performed with immunoSEQ multiplex PCR; in TCRdb, only in-frame clones are kept and a portion is missing. The sample includes 130,000 to 150,000 clones, roughly 94% of them seen just once. The sample comprised PBMCs. The receptor source for this set is a man aged 55 to 69 with colorectal cancer.

The chain carries TRBV6-5 and TRBJ2-3; no firm D call. Trimming took 5 bases from V and 2 from J, leaving 11 bases between them. The CDR3 runs to 14 residues. Germline lookup yields CDR1 MNHEY and CDR2 SVGAGI. In DNA, the CDR3 is TGTGCCAGCAGTACCGGACGGGCCACAGATACGCAGTATTTT. Residues: CASSTGRATDTQYF.

This clone has just a few counts. The V gene is TRBV6-6, the J gene TRBJ2-7; 8 bases match TRBD1. Germline V gene lookup returns CDR1 MNHNY and CDR2 SVGAGI (reference sequence). This CDR3 region has 14 residues. Trimming at V came to 2 bases and at J to 2 bases, leaving 2 bases not matched to a gene. The CDR3 sequence is CASSYTGGPYEQYF. The CDR3 nucleotides are TGTGCCAGCAGTTACACAGGGGGGCCCTACGAGCAGTACTTC.

Here the CDR3 reads CASSYADGGGYTF. In DNA form, the CDR3 reads TGTGCCAGCAGCTACGCGGACGGAGGGGGCTACACCTTC. The V and J genes are TRBV5-6 and TRBJ1-2; D gene ambiguous. The CDR3 contains 13 residues. V lost 3 bases and J 8 bases, leaving 14 bases between the germline ends. Looked up from germline, CDR1 is SGHDT and CDR2 is YYEEEE. Full variable domain (outside the CDR3, taken from reference TRBV5-6 and TRBJ1-2): DAGVTQSPTHLIKTRGQQVTLRCSPKSGHDTVSWYQQALGQGPQFIFQYYEEEERQRGNFPDRFSGHQFPNYSSELNVNALLLGDSALYLCASSYADGGGYTFGSGTRLTVV.

The chain recombines TRBV12-3 or TRBV12-4 with TRBJ2-2; no clear D gene. The germline V and J ends were trimmed by 6 bases and 6 bases, with 8 bases remaining between them. CDR3 length equals 12 residues. The chain's CDR3 is CASRGPPGELFF. CDR3 coding DNA: TGTGCCAGCAGAGGCCCTCCCGGGGAGCTGTTTTTT.

The chain uses TRBV4-1 and TRBJ2-1, with D perhaps matching TRBD1 (6 bases). V was trimmed by 5 bases and J by 3 bases, leaving 11 bases between them. This CDR3 is built from 14 residues. The germline V gene encodes CDR1 MGHRA and CDR2 YSYEKL. Written as DNA, the CDR3 is TGCGCCAGCAGCGACGGACAGCTCTACAATGAGCAGTTCTTC. Its translation: CASSDGQLYNEQFF.

V usage is TRBV12-3 or TRBV12-4 and J usage is TRBJ2-2; TRBD1 aligns across 7 bases. J lost 6 bases, V lost 6 bases, and 4 bases had no gene match. CDR3 length: 13 amino acids. In nucleotides, the CDR3 is TGTGCCAGCAGATCGACAGGGTCCGGGGAGCTGTTTTTT. Amino acid sequence: CASRSTGSGELFF.

A note on this clone: At one boundary the junction diverges from the germline segment, which might be a read error. The CDR3 spells CASSYSVNTEAFF. The CDR3 DNA reads TGTGCCAGCAGCTACTCAGTGAACACTGAAGCTTTCTTT. The chain couples TRBV6-5 to TRBJ1-1; no firm D call. The length of the CDR3 is 13 residues. Germline V gene lookup returns CDR1 MNHEY and CDR2 SVGAGI.

This chain joins TRBV4-3 and TRBJ2-5; no clear D. V lost 1 base to trimming and J lost 5 bases, with 8 bases between them. Germline CDR1 LGHNA, CDR2 YSLEER. The CDR3 is made up of 13 amino acids. CDR3 bases: TGCGCCAGCAGCCAAGGTCCGAGGGAGACCCAGTACTTC. It codes for CASSQGPRETQYF.

The J gene is TRBJ2-3, the V gene TRBV3-1 (or the pseudogene TRBV3-2); 8 nucleotides align to TRBD1. The CDR3 has 14 amino acids. Germline assignment: CDR1 LGHDT and CDR2 YNNKEL (reference sequence). V trimming: 4 bases; J trimming: 1 base; junction bases outside the gene matches: 1. The DNA for the CDR3 is TGTGCCAGCAGCCCGGGACAGGGCACAGATACGCAGTATTTT. It specifies CASSPGQGTDTQYF.

The chain couples TRBV19 to TRBJ1-2, with TRBD1 matching 9 bases. The length of the CDR3 is 13 residues. Germline lookup yields CDR1 LNHDA and CDR2 SQIVND (reference sequence). J was trimmed by 5 bases and V by 5 bases; bases with no gene match: 3. The CDR3 region is CASSVTGGYGYTF. As DNA, the CDR3 is TGTGCCAGTAGTGTGACAGGGGGTTATGGCTACACCTTC.

This chain connects TRBV2 to TRBJ1-5, with 7 nucleotides matching TRBD1. Germline trimming cut 5 bases from V and 2 bases from J; bases unmatched to any gene: 6. The CDR3 spans 15 residues. The germline V gene has CDR1 SNHLY and CDR2 FYNNEI. The chain's CDR3 is CASSLGGWGNQPQHF. CDR3 nucleotide sequence: TGTGCCAGCAGTTTAGGGGGCTGGGGCAATCAGCCCCAGCATTTT.

The V call is TRBV27, the J call TRBJ2-7, with TRBD2 as a possible D gene (6 bases). This CDR3 contains 13 residues. CDR1 MNHEY and CDR2 SMNVEV come from the germline V gene (reference sequence). The V and J ends lost 4 bases and 6 bases respectively, with 13 bases between them. The CDR3 coding sequence is TGTGCCAGCAGTTACAATGGCGGGGCCGAGCAGTACTTC. This gives the protein CASSYNGGAEQYF.

The chain recombines TRBV5-5 with TRBJ1-5; D gene uncertain. Germline V gene lookup returns CDR1 SGHKS and CDR2 YYEKEE (reference sequence). The length of the CDR3 is 16 residues. Trimming took off 1 base at V and 0 bases at J, with 11 bases between the two ends. The CDR3 DNA follows: TGTGCCAGCAGCTTGCCGGCTACAAATAGCAATCAGCCCCAGCATTTT. Protein sequence: CASSLPATNSNQPQHF. Based on the CDR3 plus reference TRBV5-5 and TRBJ1-5, the full variable domain is DAGVTQSPTHLIKTRGQQVTLRCSPISGHKSVSWYQQVLGQGPQFIFQYYEKEERGRGNFPDRFSARQFPNYSSELNVNALLLGDSALYLCASSLPATNSNQPQHFGDGTRLSIL.

In the case of this clone: This CDR3 is also generated by other DNA sequences in the sample. The chain carries TRBV19 and TRBJ2-7; 9 positions agree with TRBD2. There are 15 residues in the CDR3. Germline V gene sequence: CDR1 LNHDA, CDR2 SQIVND (reference sequence). Losses at the gene ends were 7 bases for V and 2 bases for J; bases not matched to a gene: 9. This CDR3 reads CASTLSGGRPYEQYF. CDR3 coding DNA: TGTGCCAGTACTCTCAGCGGGGGGCGTCCCTACGAGCAGTACTTC.

The V gene is TRBV18, the J gene TRBJ1-1; D is ambiguous. Germline values: CDR1 KGHSH, CDR2 LQKENI. The CDR3 length is 15 residues. The ends were cut back, 1 base at V and 3 bases at J, with 12 bases in the middle. The DNA for the CDR3 is TGTGCCAGCTCACCACGCGAGGGCGCGGACACTGAAGCTTTCTTT. It codes for CASSPREGADTEAFF.

The chain is built from TRBV30 and TRBJ1-2; D unresolved. The CDR3 is 16 amino acids. In germline, CDR1 is GTSNPN, CDR2 SVGIG (reference sequence). Between the trimmed V and J ends, which lost 0 bases and 0 bases, there was a span of 14 bases. CDR3 residues: CAWSVGHLSANYGYTF. The CDR3 DNA reads TGTGCCTGGAGTGTAGGCCACCTGTCAGCTAACTATGGCTACACCTTC. Full variable domain (remainder filled in from reference TRBV30 and TRBJ1-2): SQTIHQWPATLVQPVGSPLSLECTVEGTSNPNLYWYRQAAGRGLQLLFYSVGIGQISSEVPQNLSASRPQDRQFILSSKKLLLSDSGFYLCAWSVGHLSANYGYTFGSGTRLTVV.

This rearrangement joins TRBV12-3 or TRBV12-4 to TRBJ1-1; D not certain. CDR3 size: 13 residues. V lost 5 bases and J 3 bases, leaving 10 bases between the germline ends. The CDR3 DNA follows: TGTGCCAGCAGTAAAGGTACGCACACTGAAGCTTTCTTT. Translated, it gives CASSKGTHTEAFF.

The rearrangement links TRBV2 to TRBJ1-2; 9 bases fit TRBD1. In germline, CDR1 is SNHLY, CDR2 FYNNEI. This CDR3 contains 17 residues. Unmatched junction bases numbered 13, after V lost 7 bases and J lost 1 base. The CDR3: CASNSGTGKAGNYGYTF. The CDR3 bases are TGTGCCAGCAATAGTGGGACAGGGAAGGCTGGTAACTATGGCTACACCTTC.

The chain joins TRBV7-2 to TRBJ2-1; the match to TRBD1 covers 8 bases. V lost 0 bases, J lost 2 bases, and 0 bases stayed unmatched. This CDR3 contains 15 residues. Germline CDR1 is SGHTA and CDR2 is FQGNSA. The chain's CDR3 is CASSLARGPYNEQFF. The CDR3 coding sequence is TGTGCCAGCAGCTTAGCCAGGGGGCCCTACAATGAGCAGTTCTTC.

V and J are TRBV7-9 and TRBJ1-1; no clear D gene. There are 11 residues in the CDR3. V gave up 4 bases and J gave up 4 bases, with 4 bases separating them. Germline V gene lookup returns CDR1 SEHNR and CDR2 FQNEAQ (reference sequence). The CDR3 loop reads CASSSLTEAFF. The CDR3 coding sequence is TGTGCCAGCAGCTCCCTCACTGAAGCTTTCTTT.